The rows below give T cell receptor beta chains drawn from one sample of a study of regulatory T cells in long-lasting Graves disease. TCRdb called the multiplex PCR reads again in MiXCR, with one record for every CDR3 protein. Among 400,000 or so distinct CDR3 sequences listed, around 24% were seen once. The sequences come from peripheral blood mononuclear cells (PBMCs), collected when the disease was refractory, from a patient treated with antithyroid drugs. The receptors derive from a female donor with Graves disease. The CDR3 runs from the conserved cysteine through the conserved F or W. D genes are given only for firm matches. Clone size, where shown, is once, few, many, or a class for clones that have expanded.

v_gene: TRBV28
d_gene: .
abundance: few
j_gene: TRBJ1-4
CDR3aa: CASRNTKGVTNEKLFF
CDR3nt: TGTGCCAGCAGAAATACAAAAGGGGTAACTAATGAAAAACTGTTTTTT

v_gene: TRBV9
d_gene: .
abundance: .
j_gene: TRBJ2-5
CDR3aa: CASSVGPAGLETQYF
CDR3nt: TGTGCCAGCAGCGTAGGCCCGGCAGGGCTAGAGACCCAGTACTTC

v_gene: TRBV12-3/TRBV12-4
d_gene: .
abundance: many
j_gene: TRBJ1-5
CDR3aa: CASSLRDSDNQPQHF
CDR3nt: TGTGCCAGCAGTTTACGCGACAGTGACAATCAGCCCCAGCATTTT

v_gene: TRBV6-1
d_gene: .
abundance: few
j_gene: TRBJ1-5
CDR3aa: CASSPTGRNQPQHF
CDR3nt: TGTGCCAGCAGCCCCACGGGGCGCAATCAGCCCCAGCATTTT

v_gene: TRBV3-1
d_gene: .
abundance: .
j_gene: TRBJ1-1
CDR3aa: CASSQFGVRDMNTEAFF
CDR3nt: TGTGCCAGCAGTCAGTTCGGCGTCAGGGACATGAACACTGAAGCTTTCTTT

v_gene: TRBV20-1
d_gene: .
abundance: .
j_gene: TRBJ2-5
CDR3aa: CSARHPPETQYF
CDR3nt: TGCAGTGCTAGACACCCGCCCGAGACCCAGTACTTC

v_gene: TRBV4-3
d_gene: .
abundance: .
j_gene: TRBJ1-2
CDR3aa: CASSQASREDGYTF
CDR3nt: TGCGCCAGCAGCCAAGCCTCCAGGGAGGATGGCTACACCTTC

v_gene: TRBV5-1
d_gene: .
abundance: many
j_gene: TRBJ1-1
CDR3aa: CASSFSINTEAFF
CDR3nt: TGCGCCAGCAGCTTTTCAATCAACACTGAAGCTTTCTTT

v_gene: TRBV7-2
d_gene: .
abundance: few
j_gene: TRBJ1-6
CDR3aa: CASSFRPGTYNSPLHF
CDR3nt: TGTGCCAGCAGTTTCAGACCGGGAACTTATAATTCACCCCTCCACTTT

v_gene: TRBV6-1
d_gene: .
abundance: many
j_gene: TRBJ2-2
CDR3aa: CASSPRRTWRTGELFF
CDR3nt: TGTGCCAGCAGTCCTCGGCGTACCTGGCGCACCGGGGAGCTGTTTTTT

v_gene: TRBV10-3
d_gene: .
abundance: .
j_gene: TRBJ1-2
CDR3aa: CAISVGEGYGYTF
CDR3nt: TGTGCCATCAGTGTAGGGGAGGGCTATGGCTACACCTTC

v_gene: TRBV28
d_gene: TRBD2
abundance: .
j_gene: TRBJ2-3
CDR3aa: CASRPTSGHQVGTDTQYF
CDR3nt: TGTGCCAGCAGGCCTACTAGCGGGCATCAGGTTGGCACAGATACGCAGTATTTT